The TCR beta chain under discussion was sequenced for a study of shared T cell receptors in the human thymus. This clone was recorded once. This table comes from immunoSEQ multiplex PCR, and its TCRdb copy is limited to in-frame clones, with some not included. Of about 660,000 clones detected, around 87% appear once; the ten largest clones hold just under 0.0095%. The same data also went into a second study, on human thymus T cells.

This receptor was identified in a boy younger than two with a congenital heart defect. Sequences were obtained from thymocytes.

The CDR3 sequence: CASSRGTGYGYTF. The CDR3 nucleotides read TGTGCCAGCAGCCGGGGGACAGGCTATGGCTACACCTTC. This sequence joins TRBV14 and TRBJ1-2, with 8 bases identical to TRBD1. V lost 4 bases to trimming and J lost 4 bases; unmatched junction nucleotides: 2. The CDR3 extends over 13 amino acids. Germline V gene data show CDR1 as SGHDN and CDR2 as FVKESK. The variable domain in full, with the rest retrieved from reference TRBV14 and TRBJ1-2, is EAGVTQFPSHSVIEKGQTVTLRCDPISGHDNLYWYRRVMGKEIKFLLHFVKESKQDESGMPNNRFLAERTGGTYSTLKVQPAELEDSGVYFCASSRGTGYGYTFGSGTRLTVV.